Reported below is one T cell receptor beta chain. Clones were sequenced by immunoSEQ multiplex PCR, and TCRdb holds only the in-frame ones, with some missing. This table holds around 210,000 clones, about nine tenths found once. This entry is derived from a study of blood T cell repertoires in COVID-19. Trimming cost V 3 bases and J 7 bases, with 19 bases left between them. Germline lookup yields CDR1 LGHDT and CDR2 YNNKEL (reference sequence). The CDR3 totals 16 residues. The source material was peripheral blood. V is TRBV3-1 (or the pseudogene TRBV3-2) and J is TRBJ2-1, with unresolved D. The source of this sequence is a woman in her seventies with acute or convalescent COVID-19. The DNA of the CDR3 is TGTGCCAGCAGCCACCGACTCCTAGGTTCGACGAATGAGCAGTTCTTC. Translated, it gives CASSHRLLGSTNEQFF.